This T cell receptor beta chain was obtained from a study of cytomegalovirus exposure and HLA in healthy donors. Whole-study results and caveats: In the analysis, some V segments, TRBV6-2 and TRBV6-3 included, were excluded as indistinguishable. Later on, an analysis showed TCR association rates differing by HLA locus, with DRB1 the most and HLA-C the fewest. A later analysis reportedly found fewer N-insertions in an Asian-associated ancestry cluster than the approximately 670-donor mean. A later analysis linked around 17,000 TCR beta sequences to HLA alleles at 0.05 false discovery rate.

As concerns this clone: The antigen is not known.

With 60 Vbeta and 13 Jbeta primers, the PCR was carried out. The protocol was immunoSEQ multiplex PCR, while the TCRdb copy is restricted to in-frame clones and leaves out a portion. The data contain 130,000 to 150,000 clones, around 78% of them singletons. Trimming pared 6 bases from V and 3 bases from J, leaving 12 bases between. Germline V gene sequence: CDR1 LNHDA, CDR2 SQIVND (reference sequence). The CDR3 extends over 13 amino acids. Sequenced sample: PBMCs. This clonotype was sampled from a woman aged 18-29 years in good health and CMV-seropositive. J is TRBJ2-7 and V is TRBV19, with no clear D. CDR3 loop: CASSPSESYEQYF. As DNA, the CDR3 is TGTGCCAGTAGCCCGAGTGAGAGCTACGAGCAGTACTTC.